The entry below gives a single T cell receptor (beta chain) sequence along with its context. There is no known antigen for this receptor. Per-base qualities were not stored, and no clone one base away is much larger. TCRbeta CDR3 regions were amplified from genomic DNA by means of the immunoSEQ Assay, a bias-controlled multiplex PCR. Regarding the original processing steps: The number of nucleated cells in each sample was estimated by amplification of reference gene primers within the assay. To quantify the absolute abundance of each unique TCRbeta CDR3 rearrangement, sequence reads were collapsed and filtered. For each sample, productive Simpson clonality was calculated as the square root of Simpson's diversity index across productive rearrangements. Drawn from immuneACCESS, this table holds only the in-frame rearrangements with V and J called that TCRdb kept. Clones are partly lost; checked studies trace under half to an unresolved V gene and leave the rest unexplained. V, J and clone size were drawn from that table, and D and trimming were deduced from the DNA. This sample is represented by tens of thousands of clones; more than 75% of them were singletons. The biggest ten clones account for about 12% of the sample.

This specimen belongs to a study of blood T cell repertoires in COVID-19 (dated by TCRdb to 2020 to 2022). Regarding the complete study: The collaborator samples originated in the United States, Italy and Spain and spanned the acute and convalescent phases of COVID-19. The material from the prospective study consisted of cDNA or gDNA derived from T cells, B-cell-depleted T cells, or PBMCs. Subjects who had been exposed to COVID-19, were actively infected with it, or had recovered from it provided the deeply sampled blood TCRbeta repertoires that made up the dataset. A freely available public database, intended as a resource for researchers studying the immune response to SARS-CoV-2, is where the repertoires were released. Samples came from the ongoing ImmuneRACE study (first 160 participants) plus 1,254 subjects from 6 global collaborators. Nearly every sample came with metadata listing a de-identified subject ID, COVID-19 status, age in years and sex. Where available, HLA class I and class II types were taken from metadata supplied by the sample provider and were not determined by assay-based typing.

What the study reported, not specific to this receptor: The amount of clinical and demographic metadata varied by source and participant and was provided uncurated.

Each collaborating institution followed its own protocols to collect whole blood in K2EDTA tubes. Collaborator samples were shipped for TCRbeta analysis as frozen whole blood, isolated PBMCs, or DNA extracted from either sample type. For this chain, trimming is 3 bases at the V end and 1 base at the J end, and the number of junction bases without a gene match is 7. From its cysteine to its phenylalanine, the CDR3 spans 15 amino acids. Here the CDR3 DNA is all that survives: 45 bases in frame from base 1. The germline V gene (reference sequence) yields DFQATT for CDR1 and SNEGSKA for CDR2. The clonotype comes from a human donor in a cohort sampled during active COVID-19. Sequenced input: peripheral blood. The chain couples TRBV20-1 to TRBJ1-1, and 8 junction bases match TRBD1. CDR3 loop: CSASVGTGGNTEAFF. The DNA sequence follows: TGCAGTGCTAGTGTAGGGACAGGCGGGAACACTGAAGCTTTCTTT.